The next 3 T cell receptor beta chains were all read from a single sample in a study of long-term antiretroviral therapy in people with HIV. With survey level as its setting, the immunoSEQ assay was v3.0. The method was immunoSEQ multiplex PCR; TCRdb's version includes in-frame clones alone and lacks a portion of them. The top ten clones hold approximately 2.5% of a sample with about 30,000 clones, 94% of them seen once. The source material was unsorted PBMCs, sampled more than 7.1 years after starting antiretroviral therapy. These receptors were collected from a man aged 50 or older with HIV.

The gene calls are TRBV18 and TRBJ2-5; maybe TRBD2 (5 bases). Germline-derived CDR1 and CDR2 are KGHSH and LQKENI. The V and J ends lost 3 bases and 7 bases respectively, with 12 bases between them. The CDR3 loop spans 13 amino acids. In nucleotides, the CDR3 is TGTGCCAGCTCACCTCCGGACTCGGGGACCCAGTACTTC. Its protein product is CASSPPDSGTQYF.

The genes are TRBV7-9 and TRBJ2-1; 10 nucleotides align to TRBD2. Germline CDR1 and CDR2: SEHNR and FQNEAQ (reference sequence). The CDR3 loop spans 14 amino acids. V trimming: 5 bases; J trimming: 8 bases; junction bases outside the gene matches: 6. The CDR3 DNA reads as TGTGCCAGCAGCAAAAGCGGGGGGGACGATGAGCAGTTCTTC. Translated: CASSKSGGDDEQFF.

This rearrangement joins TRBV11-2 to TRBJ2-3, with D hard to call. In germline, CDR1 is SGHAT, CDR2 FQNNGV. The CDR3 length is 12 residues. Between the trimmed V and J ends, which lost 5 bases and 1 base, there was a span of 4 bases. CDR3 DNA sequence: TGTGCCAGCAGCCTCGGCACAGATACGCAGTATTTT. It specifies CASSLGTDTQYF.